This T cell receptor (beta chain) was sequenced during a study of tumor-infiltrating lymphocytes in primary liver carcinoma. General study points: Reduced overlap was seen in tumor-adjacent and tumor-blood pairs versus tumor region pairs.

As regards this clonotype: Its antigen is undetermined. A much larger clone lies one base from this, so it may be a read error.

It was from about 19-30 mg of unsorted bulk tissue that RNA and DNA were co-extracted. Using a constant-region primer together with ProtoScript II reverse transcriptase, TCR beta cDNA was made from 450 to 600 ng of total RNA. TCR beta libraries came from three nested multiplex PCR rounds using slightly modified ARM-PCR. The opening two PCR rounds, roughly 11 cycles each, paired TRBV1-TRBV30 forward primers with a C-beta reverse primer. TCRdb reanalysed the multiplex PCR reads using MiXCR and keeps one entry per CDR3 protein. The sample carries around 56,000 distinct CDR3 sequences, approximately 70% recorded once. The CDR3 is made up of 15 amino acids. CDR1 and CDR2 (germline): KGHDR, SFDVKD.

The chain is built from TRBV24-1 and TRBJ1-5; D call uncertain. Sequencing was carried out using liver tumor tissue from sampling region 2. Subset given: tumor region T2, inferior pole. This sequence was found in a man between 35 and 55 years old with primary liver carcinoma and hepatitis B virus infection. In nucleotides, the CDR3 is TGTGCCACCAGTGATACCGGACTTGGCAATCGGCCCCAGCATTTT. It yields the protein CATSDTGLGNRPQHF.